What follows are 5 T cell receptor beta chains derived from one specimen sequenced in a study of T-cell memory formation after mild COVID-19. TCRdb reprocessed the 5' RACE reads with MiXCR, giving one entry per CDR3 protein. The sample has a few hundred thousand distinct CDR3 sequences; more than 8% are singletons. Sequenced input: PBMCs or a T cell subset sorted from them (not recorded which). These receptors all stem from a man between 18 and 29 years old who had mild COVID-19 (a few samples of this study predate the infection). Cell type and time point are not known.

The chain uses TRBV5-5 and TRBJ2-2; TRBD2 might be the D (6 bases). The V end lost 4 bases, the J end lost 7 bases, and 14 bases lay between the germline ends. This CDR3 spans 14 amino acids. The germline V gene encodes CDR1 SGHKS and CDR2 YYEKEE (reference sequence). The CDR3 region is CASSPGPRGGELFF. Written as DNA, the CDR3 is TGTGCCAGCAGCCCCGGGCCGCGGGGCGGGGAGCTGTTTTTT.

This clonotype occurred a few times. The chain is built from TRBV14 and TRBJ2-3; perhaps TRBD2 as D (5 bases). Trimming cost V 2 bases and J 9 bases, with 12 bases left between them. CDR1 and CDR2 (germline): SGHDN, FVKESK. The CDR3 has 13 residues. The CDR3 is CASSQWTRLTQYF. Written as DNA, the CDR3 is TGTGCCAGCAGCCAATGGACTCGTTTGACGCAGTATTTT.

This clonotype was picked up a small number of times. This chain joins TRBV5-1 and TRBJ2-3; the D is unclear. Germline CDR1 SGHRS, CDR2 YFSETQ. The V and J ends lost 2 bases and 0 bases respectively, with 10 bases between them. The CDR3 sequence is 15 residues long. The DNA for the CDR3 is TGCGCCAGCAGCTTAACCGATCCTAGCACAGATACGCAGTATTTT. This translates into CASSLTDPSTDTQYF.

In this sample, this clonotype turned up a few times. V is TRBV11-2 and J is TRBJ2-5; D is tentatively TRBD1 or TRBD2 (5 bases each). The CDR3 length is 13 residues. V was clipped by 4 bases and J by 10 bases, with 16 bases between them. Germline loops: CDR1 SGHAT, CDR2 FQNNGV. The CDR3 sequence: CASSSLGTFDQYF. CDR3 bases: TGTGCCAGCAGCTCCCTCGGGACGTTCGACCAGTACTTC.

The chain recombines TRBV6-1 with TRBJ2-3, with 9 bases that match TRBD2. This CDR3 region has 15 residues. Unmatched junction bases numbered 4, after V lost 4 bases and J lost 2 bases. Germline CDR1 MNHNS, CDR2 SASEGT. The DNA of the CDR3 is TGTGCCAGCAGTGGGCGGGGGGGCGTCACAGATACGCAGTATTTT. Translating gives CASSGRGGVTDTQYF.